This TCR beta chain stems from a study of blood T cell repertoires in COVID-19. For the study at large: Sources were T cells, B-cell-depleted T cells, or PBMCs; the material itself was cDNA or gDNA.

In the study's own analysis: It was from reference gene primer amplification that nucleated cell counts were estimated. Some clones are missing from TCRdb's copy, which holds only in-frame ones; the method was immunoSEQ multiplex PCR. The V and J calls and the clone size are those of that table, but D and trimming were determined from the DNA. The sample lists 90,000 to 110,000 clones; over 75% were seen once. The CDR3 length is 14 residues. Germline V gives CDR1 GTSNPN, CDR2 SVGIG (reference sequence). V gave up 3 bases and J gave up 3 bases, with 15 bases separating them. Sequenced material: peripheral blood. The sequence came from a man aged 45-65 years with acute or convalescent COVID-19. The gene calls are TRBV30 and TRBJ2-7; TRBD1 might be the D (5 bases). CDR3 amino acids: CAWSALGPIYEQYF. CDR3 sequence (DNA): TGTGCCTGGAGCGCATTGGGGCCCATCTACGAGCAGTACTTC.